The following is a T cell receptor beta chain sequence with its context. Its antigen is still unknown. Nothing much larger sits one base from this clone, and base qualities are not available. For this chain, trimming is 3 bases at the V end and 4 bases at the J end, and the number of junction bases without a gene match is 7. From its cysteine to its phenylalanine, the CDR3 spans 15 amino acids. Here the CDR3 DNA is all that survives: 45 bases in frame from base 1. CDR1 and CDR2 were assigned from the germline V gene as SGHTA and FQGNSA. This specimen comes from a study of Tregs in tolerant kidney transplant recipients (dated by TCRdb to between 2019 and 2020). For the wider study: Related donors were used in the transplants with nonmyeloablative bone marrow transplantation, and mixed chimerism was transient in the human trials. The study used TCRbeta sequencing to identify donor-specific regulatory T cells before combined kidney and bone marrow transplantation, then tracked those cells after transplant. Broad study findings and their caveats: In tolerant patients, the expansion of donor-specific Tregs was greater than global Treg expansion, suggesting that the expansion was antigen-driven rather than nonspecific. Expanding Tregs with activated donor B cells appeared to identify the most biologically relevant and donor-specific TCRbeta repertoire. Although technical replication error seemed to be minimal, the question of biological reproducibility was not addressed directly. The study was constrained by small patient numbers, and validation of the findings is required in larger populations and under other immunosuppression protocols. For some patients, the PCR primers changed as time went on, which meant samples from those patients could not be compared with one another at the nucleotide level.

The sample's time point, from its label and the paper: blood sample drawn before combined kidney and bone marrow transplant. Thawed PBMCs were FACS-sorted into unstimulated Tregs (CD4+CD25+CD127-), CD4+ non-Tregs (CD4+CD25-), CD4 cells and CD8 cells. Several combined kidney and bone marrow transplant recipients from the ITN036ST trial were included as patients, and samples were available only from these trial subjects. Healthy control blood was processed by Ficoll density gradient to PBMCs and cryopreserved; patient PBMCs were collected before and after transplant. For TCRbeta CDR3 sequencing, genomic DNA was extracted from sorted cells using the QIAGEN DNeasy Blood and Tissue Kit. High-throughput TCRbeta CDR3 sequencing, which included PCR amplification with bias correction and internal controls, was done commercially through immunoSEQ. For the original study's pipeline: Unique productive TCRbeta sequences were defined by CDR3 nucleotide sequence where primers matched, otherwise by CDR3 amino acid sequence with Vbeta and Jbeta genes. Sorting error was corrected by removing sequences shared between sorted populations at a frequency ratio of 2:1 or less, and the remaining shared sequences were assigned to the higher population. Sequences were defined as donor-reactive when expanded at least 5-fold in CFSE-low cells versus unstimulated cells and present at a frequency of at least 0.01% in CFSE-low cells. Repertoire divergence was quantified by Jensen-Shannon divergence calculated from the top 100 TCRbeta sequences ranked by frequency. For any sample with multiple sequencing runs, sorting error was corrected in each run separately before the runs were pooled. TCRdb's version of the immuneACCESS table is confined to in-frame rearrangements and falls short of the full clone set. An unresolved V gene accounts for under half of the shortfall where checked; the remainder is of unknown origin. That table gives V, J and clone size, and the DNA gave D and trimming. Recorded for this sample are about 110,000 clones; around 89% of them occurred a single time. Of the sample, approximately 0.34% is held by the ten largest clones.

This receptor was taken from a human donor who received a combined kidney and bone marrow transplant. Sequences were derived from CD4+ T cells from blood, sampled before the transplant. The chain employs TRBV7-2 and TRBJ1-2; the junction holds 8 bases that match TRBD1. The nucleotide sequence reads as follows: TGTGCCAGCAGCTTGTCAGGGGGCGGTGGCTATGGCTACACCTTC. Its protein reads: CASSLSGGGGYGYTF.